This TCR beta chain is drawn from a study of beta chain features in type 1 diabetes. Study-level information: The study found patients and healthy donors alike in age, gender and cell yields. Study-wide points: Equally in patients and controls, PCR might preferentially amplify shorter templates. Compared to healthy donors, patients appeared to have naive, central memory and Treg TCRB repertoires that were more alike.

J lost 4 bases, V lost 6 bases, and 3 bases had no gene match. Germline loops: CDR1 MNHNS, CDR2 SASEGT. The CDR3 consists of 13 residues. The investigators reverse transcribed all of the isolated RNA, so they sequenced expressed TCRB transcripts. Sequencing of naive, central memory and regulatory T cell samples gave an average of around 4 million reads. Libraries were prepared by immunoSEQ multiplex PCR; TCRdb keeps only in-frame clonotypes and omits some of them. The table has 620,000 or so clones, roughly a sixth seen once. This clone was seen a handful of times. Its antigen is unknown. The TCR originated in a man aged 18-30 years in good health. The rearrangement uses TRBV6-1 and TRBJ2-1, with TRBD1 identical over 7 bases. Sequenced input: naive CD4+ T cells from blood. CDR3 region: CASSATGYNEQFF. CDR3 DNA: TGTGCCAGCAGCGCGACAGGGTACAATGAGCAGTTCTTC.